The clone carrying this TCR beta chain showed up just a few times. Its specificity is not known. This specimen belongs to a study of T cell repertoires in cytomegalovirus infection. Study-wide context: An indication of both CMV infection and matching HLA type came from public TCR beta signatures.

V shed 4 bases and J shed 11 bases, with 15 bases lying between them. In germline, CDR1 is MNHEY, CDR2 SVGEGT. The CDR3 runs 12 residues. Overall study findings and caveats: Cumulative public TCR beta family frequency identified carriers of CMV plus the relevant HLA. HLA-C-restricted CMV-specific TCR beta clonotypes were dominant in the ex vivo response.

TCRdb called the reads again in MiXCR, with one record for every CDR3 protein. The sample contains about 190,000 distinct CDR3 sequences, 8% to 10% of which appear only once. The rearrangement links TRBV6-2 or TRBV6-3 to TRBJ2-7; TRBD2 is a possible D gene (6 bases). Sequenced sample: PBMCs. This receptor was taken from a human donor in good health (CMV status not recorded). Some clones in this sample may be carry-over from other donors' samples. In nucleotides, the CDR3 is TGTGCCAGCAGTTTCCCGGGAGCAAAGGAGTACTTC. This gives the protein CASSFPGAKEYF.